Listed here are 27 T cell receptor beta chains from one sample, sequenced in a study of blood T cell repertoires in COVID-19. The assay was immunoSEQ multiplex PCR, and TCRdb's table has in-frame clones only and misses some. This table holds about 210,000 clones, about 90% found once. The sample taken for sequencing was peripheral blood. Receptors originate from a man aged 25 to 40 with acute or convalescent COVID-19.

V gene TRBV2 combines with J gene TRBJ2-7; 7 nucleotides agree with TRBD1. Losses at the gene ends were 6 bases for V and 1 base for J; bases not matched to a gene: 6. Germline V gene lookup returns CDR1 SNHLY and CDR2 FYNNEI. The CDR3 sequence is 14 residues long. CDR3 sequence: CASRGNRGSYEQYF. CDR3 coding DNA: TGTGCCAGCAGGGGGAACAGGGGATCCTACGAGCAGTACTTC.

The V and J genes are TRBV4-2 and TRBJ2-5, with 8 positions matching TRBD2. This CDR3 is 18 amino acids long. Trimming removed 2 bases from V and 4 bases from J; junction bases left unmatched: 15. Germline assignment: CDR1 LGHNA and CDR2 YNFKEQ. CDR3 in DNA: TGTGCCAGCAGCCAATATGAGGTTAGCGGGGCCGGGCGAGAGACCCAGTACTTC. Amino acid sequence: CASSQYEVSGAGRETQYF.

V usage is TRBV7-9 and J usage is TRBJ1-5; D is perhaps TRBD1 (6 bases). Looked up from germline, CDR1 is SEHNR and CDR2 is FQNEAQ (reference sequence). The V end was cut by 5 bases, the J end by 7 bases, with 12 bases between. This CDR3 comprises 13 residues. The CDR3 spells CASSPRGGQPQHF. DNA for the CDR3: TGTGCCAGCAGCCCAAGGGGGGGCCAGCCCCAGCATTTT.

V is TRBV5-6 and J is TRBJ2-7; tentative D call: TRBD1 (6 bases). This CDR3 region has 14 residues. Trimming removed 5 bases at V and 5 bases at J, with 17 bases between. The V gene's germline CDR1 is SGHDT and CDR2 YYEEEE. The CDR3, as DNA: TGTGCCAGCAGTACTCGCAGGGGATACAACGAGCAGTACTTC. This encodes CASSTRRGYNEQYF.

V and J are TRBV4-1 and TRBJ2-7, with D tentatively TRBD1 (6 bases). The V and J ends lost 1 base and 2 bases respectively, with 12 bases between them. CDR3 length: 15 amino acids. Germline CDR1 is MGHRA and CDR2 is YSYEKL. The CDR3 nucleotides are TGCGCCAGCAGCCAAGTAGGTGGACAGCCCTACGAGCAGTACTTC. Translated, it gives CASSQVGGQPYEQYF.

Here the CDR3 reads CASSLSGDSPFTLHF. CDR3 nucleotides: TGTGCCAGCAGTTTATCCGGAGACAGTCCGTTCACCCTCCACTTT. The genes are TRBV27 and TRBJ1-6; TRBD1 is a possible D gene (5 bases). CDR1 is MNHEY, CDR2 SMNVEV, per germline (reference sequence). Trimming took off 0 bases at V and 14 bases at J, with 17 bases between the two ends. The CDR3 runs to 15 residues.

The V gene is TRBV5-1, the J gene TRBJ2-1; D ambiguous. Trimming took 4 bases from V and 0 from J, leaving 14 bases between them. CDR3 length: 16 amino acids. Looked up from germline, CDR1 is SGHRS and CDR2 is YFSETQ. The CDR3 here is CASSLQSSISYNEQFF. The CDR3 DNA reads as TGCGCCAGCAGCCTCCAGTCCTCCATCTCCTACAATGAGCAGTTCTTC.

The chain recombines TRBV18 with TRBJ2-7, with 11 bases aligning to TRBD2. The CDR3 runs 13 residues. V was clipped by 8 bases and J by 4 bases; unmatched bases: 4. Germline-derived CDR1 and CDR2 are KGHSH and LQKENI. DNA for the CDR3: TGTGCCAGCGAGACTAGCGGGACGTACGAGCAGTACTTC. Translation gives CASETSGTYEQYF.

This chain uses TRBV3-1 (or the pseudogene TRBV3-2) with TRBJ2-7; 10 nucleotides match TRBD2. V shed 4 bases and J 3 bases; nucleotides not matched to a gene: 3. The CDR3 loop spans 14 amino acids. Germline lookup yields CDR1 LGHDT and CDR2 YNNKEL (reference sequence). The CDR3 loop is CASSRAGGNYEQYF. CDR3 DNA: TGTGCCAGCAGCCGAGCGGGAGGGAACTACGAGCAGTACTTC.

This sequence joins TRBV20-1 and TRBJ2-2; D possibly corresponds to TRBD1 (6 bases). This CDR3 has 11 residues. Germline values: CDR1 DFQATT, CDR2 SNEGSKA (reference sequence). The CDR3 loop is CSYRVGGELFF. The CDR3 nucleotides read TGCAGCTACAGGGTTGGCGGGGAGCTGTTTTTT.

This clone was seen once. This rearrangement joins TRBV25-1 to TRBJ1-6, with D possibly TRBD1 on 6 matching bases. V lost 1 base and J lost 6, with 10 bases in between. This CDR3 spans 15 amino acids. Germline V gives CDR1 MGHDK, CDR2 SYGVNS. In nucleotides, the CDR3 is TGTGCCAGCAGTGAATCGATAGGGGGTAATTCACCCCTCCACTTT. Amino acids: CASSESIGGNSPLHF.

Here the CDR3 reads CASSTQGALNEQFF. The CDR3 DNA reads TGTGCCAGCTCCACCCAGGGGGCTTTGAATGAGCAGTTCTTC. This chain joins TRBV4-2 and TRBJ2-1, with 8 bases identical to TRBD1. Germline CDR1 LGHNA, CDR2 YNFKEQ. The CDR3 loop spans 14 amino acids. V dropped 8 bases and J dropped 7; count of bases not matched to a gene: 10.

The chain's CDR3 is CASSGKSGNTIYF. The CDR3 coding sequence is TGTGCCAGTTCAGGGAAATCCGGAAACACCATATATTTT. The chain employs TRBV19 and TRBJ1-3; maybe TRBD1 (5 bases). The germline CDR1 and CDR2 sequences are LNHDA and SQIVND (reference sequence). The CDR3 runs 13 residues. The V and J ends lost 8 bases and 4 bases respectively, with 12 bases between them.

The chain recombines TRBV5-1 with TRBJ1-6; D possibly corresponds to TRBD1 (6 bases). Germline V CDR1 and CDR2: SGHRS, YFSETQ. The CDR3 sequence is 14 residues long. V shed 5 bases and J shed 6 bases, with 12 bases lying between them. CDR3 in amino acids: CASRQGGGNSPLHF. DNA for the CDR3: TGCGCCAGCAGACAGGGTGGCGGTAATTCACCCCTCCACTTT.

This chain uses TRBV6-1 with TRBJ2-7; D perhaps matches TRBD1 (5 bases). The V gene lost 0 bases and the J gene lost 2 bases, with 17 bases spanning the gap. This CDR3 has 17 amino acids. Germline V gives CDR1 MNHNS, CDR2 SASEGT. The CDR3 DNA follows: TGTGCCAGCAGTGAAGCGCTGCTGACAGTCATACCCTACGAGCAGTACTTC. Its translation: CASSEALLTVIPYEQYF.

The rearrangement links TRBV28 to TRBJ2-1, with D unresolved. The CDR3 runs to 14 residues. With 2 bases removed from V and 6 bases from J, the gap between germline ends came to 11 bases. Looked up from germline, CDR1 is MDHEN and CDR2 is SYDVKM. The DNA of the CDR3 is TGTGCCAGCAGTTTAGCACGAACAACCAATGAGCAGTTCTTC. Protein product: CASSLARTTNEQFF.

This chain connects TRBV28 to TRBJ1-5; 8 bases align to TRBD1. The V gene end was trimmed by 5 bases and the J gene end by 7 bases; junction bases not matched to a gene: 4. Germline lookup yields CDR1 MDHEN and CDR2 SYDVKM. The CDR3 totals 13 residues. CDR3 nucleotide sequence: TGTGCCAGCAGTCGGACAGGGCTACAGCCCCAGCATTTT. Translated, it gives CASSRTGLQPQHF. Together with reference TRBV28 and TRBJ1-5, the CDR3 gives the full variable domain: DVKVTQSSRYLVKRTGEKVFLECVQDMDHENMFWYRQDPGLGLRLIYFSYDVKMKEKGDIPEGYSVSREKKERFSLILESASTNQTSMYLCASSRTGLQPQHFGDGTRLSIL.

V gene TRBV27 combines with J gene TRBJ2-6; no clear D gene. The CDR3 spans 17 residues. Germline values: CDR1 MNHEY, CDR2 SMNVEV (reference sequence). Between the trimmed V and J ends, which lost 5 bases and 0 bases, there was a span of 14 bases. The CDR3 is CASSADTAASGANVLTF. The CDR3 DNA follows: TGTGCCAGCAGTGCGGATACCGCAGCCTCTGGGGCCAACGTCCTGACTTTC.

This chain connects TRBV5-1 to TRBJ1-2; D ambiguous. This CDR3 is built from 13 residues. CDR1 is SGHRS, CDR2 YFSETQ, per germline. Trimming cost V 7 bases and J 4 bases, with 14 bases left between them. CDR3 loop: CASEKQPTYGYTF. CDR3 nucleotide sequence: TGCGCCAGCGAAAAACAGCCAACCTATGGCTACACCTTC.

The genes are TRBV6-5 and TRBJ2-7; D not resolved. Germline V gene sequence: CDR1 MNHEY, CDR2 SVGAGI. The CDR3 runs 15 residues. Trimming stripped 6 bases from V and 4 bases from J, with 19 bases between. CDR3 amino acids: CASSFRQADMYEQYF. The CDR3 DNA sequence: TGTGCCAGCAGCTTCCGCCAGGCAGATATGTACGAGCAGTACTTC.

This clone came up once. The CDR3 coding sequence is TGTGCCAGCAGCGTAGAGGACCGGGGACAGACTAATTCACCCCTCCACTTT. Amino acids: CASSVEDRGQTNSPLHF. The gene calls are TRBV9 and TRBJ1-6; 7 bases are shared with TRBD1. The CDR3 consists of 17 residues. The junction had 9 bases not matched to a gene; V was cut back by 0 bases and J by 6 bases. Germline V CDR1 and CDR2: SGDLS, YYNGEE.

The chain combines TRBV19 with TRBJ1-5; D perhaps matches TRBD1 (5 bases). V was shortened by 5 bases and J by 4 bases, with 18 bases between the two germline ends. The CDR3 has 16 amino acids. Germline lookup yields CDR1 LNHDA and CDR2 SQIVND (reference sequence). The CDR3 DNA sequence: TGTGCCAGTAGTCGTAGACAGTCAAGACCTAATCAGCCCCAGCATTTT. It codes for CASSRRQSRPNQPQHF.

The chain recombines TRBV7-8 with TRBJ2-3; D unresolved. Trimming shortened V by 4 bases and J by 6 bases, and 8 bases separated the two germline ends. This CDR3 has 12 residues. Germline V CDR1 and CDR2: SGHVS, FQNEAQ. The CDR3 DNA reads TGTGCCAGCAGCTCACAAGCGGATACGCAGTATTTT. It is translated as CASSSQADTQYF. Variable domain in full (rest from reference TRBV7-8 and TRBJ2-3): GAGVSQSPRYKVAKRGQDVALRCDPISGHVSLFWYQQALGQGPEFLTYFQNEAQLDKSGLPSDRFFAERPEGSVSTLKIQRTQQEDSAVYLCASSSQADTQYFGPGTRLTVL.

This clone is a singleton in its sample. The chain uses TRBV7-9 and TRBJ1-1, with unresolved D. Germline CDR1 SEHNR, CDR2 FQNEAQ (reference sequence). The CDR3 has 18 residues. V was shortened by 5 bases and J by 2 bases, with 24 bases between the two germline ends. The DNA for the CDR3 is TGTGCCAGCAGCGGAGGAACTGGTGGTAGTGCGGGAAACACTGAAGCTTTCTTT. Translated, it gives CASSGGTGGSAGNTEAFF.

V and J are TRBV6-5 and TRBJ2-7, with 7 bases that match TRBD1. The germline V gene has CDR1 MNHEY and CDR2 SVGAGI. This CDR3 spans 14 amino acids. J lost 3 bases, V lost 4 bases, and 6 bases had no gene match. The CDR3 DNA sequence: TGTGCCAGCAGTTTGTCCGGGACAGACTACGAGCAGTACTTC. Translated: CASSLSGTDYEQYF.

V usage is TRBV7-8 and J usage is TRBJ1-2, with D uncertain. The germline V gene encodes CDR1 SGHVS and CDR2 FQNEAQ. Trimming cost V 2 bases and J 0 bases, with 10 bases left between them. This CDR3 is built from 15 residues. For the CDR3, the DNA is TGTGCCAGCAGCTTATTTCGCACATCTAACTATGGCTACACCTTC. Amino acid sequence: CASSLFRTSNYGYTF.

The J gene is TRBJ2-7, the V gene TRBV3-1 (or the pseudogene TRBV3-2); 8 nucleotides align to TRBD2. The CDR3 covers 15 residues. Germline V gene sequence: CDR1 LGHDT, CDR2 YNNKEL (reference sequence). Trimming at V came to 4 bases and at J to 4 bases, leaving 9 bases not matched to a gene. The CDR3 bases are TGTGCCAGCAGCCCTCGGACTAGCTGGAGATACGAGCAGTACTTC. Amino acids: CASSPRTSWRYEQYF.